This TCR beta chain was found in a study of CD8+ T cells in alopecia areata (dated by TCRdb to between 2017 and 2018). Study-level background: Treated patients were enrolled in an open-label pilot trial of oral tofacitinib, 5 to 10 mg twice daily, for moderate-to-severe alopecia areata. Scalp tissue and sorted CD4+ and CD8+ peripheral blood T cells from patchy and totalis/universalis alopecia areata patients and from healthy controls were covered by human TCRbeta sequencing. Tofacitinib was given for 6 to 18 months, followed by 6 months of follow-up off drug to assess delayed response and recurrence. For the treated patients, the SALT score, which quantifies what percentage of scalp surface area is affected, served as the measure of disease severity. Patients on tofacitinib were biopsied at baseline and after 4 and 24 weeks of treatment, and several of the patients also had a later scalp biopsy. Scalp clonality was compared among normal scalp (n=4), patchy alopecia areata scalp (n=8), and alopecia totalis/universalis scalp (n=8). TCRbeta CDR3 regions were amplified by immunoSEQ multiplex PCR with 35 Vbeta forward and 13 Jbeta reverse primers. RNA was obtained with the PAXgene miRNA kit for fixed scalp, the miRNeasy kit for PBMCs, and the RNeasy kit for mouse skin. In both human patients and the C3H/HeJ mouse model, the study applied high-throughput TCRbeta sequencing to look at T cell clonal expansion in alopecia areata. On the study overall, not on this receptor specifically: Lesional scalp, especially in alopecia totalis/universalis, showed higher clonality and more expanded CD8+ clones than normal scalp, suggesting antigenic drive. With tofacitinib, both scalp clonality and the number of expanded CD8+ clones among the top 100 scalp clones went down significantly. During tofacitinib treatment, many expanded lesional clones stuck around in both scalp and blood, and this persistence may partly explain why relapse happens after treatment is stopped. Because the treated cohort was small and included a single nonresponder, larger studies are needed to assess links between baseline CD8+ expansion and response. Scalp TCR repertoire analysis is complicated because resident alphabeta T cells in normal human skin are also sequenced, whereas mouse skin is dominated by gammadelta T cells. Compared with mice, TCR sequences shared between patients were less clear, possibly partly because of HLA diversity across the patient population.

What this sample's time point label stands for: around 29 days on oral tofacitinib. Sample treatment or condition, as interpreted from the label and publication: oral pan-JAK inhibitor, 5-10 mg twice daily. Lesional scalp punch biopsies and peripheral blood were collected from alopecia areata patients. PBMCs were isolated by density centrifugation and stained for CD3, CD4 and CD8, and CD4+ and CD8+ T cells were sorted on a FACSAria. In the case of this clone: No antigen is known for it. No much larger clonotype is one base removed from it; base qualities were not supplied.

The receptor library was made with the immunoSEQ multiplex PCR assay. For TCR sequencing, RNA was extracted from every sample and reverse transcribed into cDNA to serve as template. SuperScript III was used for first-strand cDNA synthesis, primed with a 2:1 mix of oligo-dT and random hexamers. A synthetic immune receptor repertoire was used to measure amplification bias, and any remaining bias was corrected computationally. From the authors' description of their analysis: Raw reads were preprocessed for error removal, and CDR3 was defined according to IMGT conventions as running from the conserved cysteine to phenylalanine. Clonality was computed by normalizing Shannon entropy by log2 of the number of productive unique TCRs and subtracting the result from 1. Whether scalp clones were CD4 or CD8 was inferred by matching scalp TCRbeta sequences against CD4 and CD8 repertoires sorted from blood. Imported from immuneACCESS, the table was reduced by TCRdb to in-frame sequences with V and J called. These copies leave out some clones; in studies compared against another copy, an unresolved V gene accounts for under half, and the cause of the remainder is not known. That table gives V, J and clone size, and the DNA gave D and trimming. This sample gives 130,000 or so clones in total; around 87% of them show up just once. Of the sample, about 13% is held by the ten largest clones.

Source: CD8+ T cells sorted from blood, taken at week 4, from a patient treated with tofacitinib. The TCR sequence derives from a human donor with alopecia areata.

The CDR3 amino acid sequence is: CASSQDGTYSYEQYF. The nucleotide sequence is given as TGTGCCAGCAGCCAAGATGGGACCTATTCCTACGAGCAGTACTTC. This receptor chain uses TRBV14 and TRBJ2-7; the D assignment is uncertain and may be TRBD1 or TRBD2, with 5 bases supporting each. V loses 0 bases of germline sequence and J loses 1 base, and the interval between the two ends is 10 bases. The CDR3, cysteine through phenylalanine, is 15 amino acids long. Only the CDR3 DNA stays, 45 bases, in frame from base 1. The germline V gene specifies SGHDN as CDR1 and FVKESK as CDR2.